These 10 T cell receptor beta chains were sequenced from one sample in a study of T cell changes during pregnancy in multiple sclerosis. Libraries were prepared by immunoSEQ multiplex PCR; TCRdb keeps only in-frame clonotypes and omits some of them. There are approximately 70,000 clones in the sample; over 80% occur only once, and about 0.42% lies in the top ten. The sequenced sample was CD4+ T cells from peripheral blood mononuclear cells, obtained before pregnancy. The receptors originated from a female donor with multiple sclerosis, enrolled in a pregnancy study.

V gene TRBV9 combines with J gene TRBJ2-3; 8 bases line up with TRBD2. The CDR3 consists of 15 residues. Germline V gene data show CDR1 as SGDLS and CDR2 as YYNGEE. V trimming: 2 bases; J trimming: 0 bases; junction bases outside the gene matches: 2. The CDR3, as DNA: TGTGCCAGCAGCGTTAGCGGGGCTAGCACAGATACGCAGTATTTT. This encodes CASSVSGASTDTQYF.

The J gene is TRBJ2-2, the V gene TRBV27, with 7 bases aligning to TRBD2. CDR1 and CDR2 from the germline V gene are MNHEY and SMNVEV (reference sequence). The J segment lost 6 bases and the V segment lost 7 bases, leaving 11 bases of the junction unmatched. The CDR3 covers 15 residues. The CDR3 spells CASTLLGLGSGELFF. In DNA, the CDR3 is TGTGCCAGCACCCTTCTCGGACTAGGCTCCGGGGAGCTGTTTTTT.

The J gene is TRBJ2-5, the V gene TRBV6-5; 7 bases line up with TRBD2. The CDR3 covers 16 residues. From germline, CDR1 is MNHEY and CDR2 SVGAGI. V lost 1 base to trimming and J lost 1 base; unmatched junction nucleotides: 6. CDR3 residues: CASSYLSAGSQETQYF. CDR3 nucleotide sequence: TGTGCCAGCAGTTACTTATCAGCGGGATCCCAAGAGACCCAGTACTTC.

The V and J genes are TRBV30 and TRBJ1-1, with D possibly being TRBD1 (5 bases). Germline CDR1 GTSNPN, CDR2 SVGIG (reference sequence). Trimming pared 0 bases from V and 0 bases from J, leaving 11 bases between. This CDR3 is 15 amino acids long. The CDR3 loop reads CAWSVGGTVNTEAFF. DNA of the CDR3: TGTGCCTGGAGTGTGGGGGGGACGGTGAACACTGAAGCTTTCTTT. The whole variable domain, filled in from reference TRBV30 and TRBJ1-1, reads SQTIHQWPATLVQPVGSPLSLECTVEGTSNPNLYWYRQAAGRGLQLLFYSVGIGQISSEVPQNLSASRPQDRQFILSSKKLLLSDSGFYLCAWSVGGTVNTEAFFGQGTRLTVV.

V and J are TRBV11-3 and TRBJ1-2, with D hard to call. V was cut by 0 bases and J by 4 bases, with 6 bases left in between. The CDR3 totals 13 residues. Germline CDR1 SGHNT, CDR2 YENEEA. The CDR3 bases are TGTGCCAGCAGCTTAGAAAGCCTCTATGGCTACACCTTC. Translating it yields CASSLESLYGYTF.

The chain links TRBV29-1 to TRBJ2-1; 8 bases match TRBD1. This CDR3 region has 14 residues. Germline loops: CDR1 SQVTM, CDR2 ANQGSEA. V shed 5 bases, J shed 1 base, and the junction held 4 bases outside the gene matches. CDR3 in DNA: TGCAGCGTTCGCCAGGGGGCGTCCTACAATGAGCAGTTCTTC. Translated, it gives CSVRQGASYNEQFF.

The chain recombines TRBV6-1 with TRBJ1-6, with 9 bases identical to TRBD1. This CDR3 has 15 residues. Germline V gene data show CDR1 as MNHNS and CDR2 as SASEGT. J was trimmed by 10 bases and V by 0 bases; bases with no gene match: 4. CDR3 amino acids: CASSEAGTGSSPLHF. DNA of the CDR3: TGTGCCAGCAGTGAAGCTGGGACAGGGTCCTCACCCCTCCACTTT.

This sequence joins TRBV7-9 and TRBJ1-4; D remains unclear. Germline V gene sequence: CDR1 SEHNR, CDR2 FQNEAQ (reference sequence). V was clipped by 2 bases and J by 8 bases, with 21 bases between them. CDR3 size: 17 residues. The CDR3 sequence: CASSLMTRGMSGEKLFF. Written as DNA, the CDR3 is TGTGCCAGCAGCTTAATGACGCGAGGGATGTCTGGAGAAAAACTGTTTTTT.

The CDR3 is CASSMDGPGRNEQFF. The DNA of the CDR3 is TGTGCCAGCAGTATGGATGGCCCAGGTCGGAATGAGCAGTTCTTC. The rearrangement uses TRBV11-3 and TRBJ2-1, with D hard to call. Between the trimmed V and J ends, which lost 6 bases and 7 bases, there was a span of 19 bases. This CDR3 is built from 15 residues. Germline CDR1 and CDR2: SGHNT and YENEEA. The full variable domain, with the rest looked up from reference TRBV11-3 and TRBJ2-1, is EAGVVQSPRYKIIEKKQPVAFWCNPISGHNTLYWYLQNLGQGPELLIRYENEEAVDDSQLPKDRFSAERLKGVDSTLKIQPAELGDSAVYLCASSMDGPGRNEQFFGPGTRLTVL.

The chain uses TRBV11-3 and TRBJ2-1; D gene unclear. The ends were cut back, 6 bases at V and 0 bases at J, with 15 bases in the middle. CDR1 and CDR2 (germline): SGHNT, YENEEA. The CDR3 is 16 residues long. The CDR3, as DNA: TGTGCCAGCAGTCCAGATGGCCTCAGCTCCTACAATGAGCAGTTCTTC. This gives the protein CASSPDGLSSYNEQFF. Supplemented by reference TRBV11-3 and TRBJ2-1, the full variable domain reads EAGVVQSPRYKIIEKKQPVAFWCNPISGHNTLYWYLQNLGQGPELLIRYENEEAVDDSQLPKDRFSAERLKGVDSTLKIQPAELGDSAVYLCASSPDGLSSYNEQFFGPGTRLTVL.